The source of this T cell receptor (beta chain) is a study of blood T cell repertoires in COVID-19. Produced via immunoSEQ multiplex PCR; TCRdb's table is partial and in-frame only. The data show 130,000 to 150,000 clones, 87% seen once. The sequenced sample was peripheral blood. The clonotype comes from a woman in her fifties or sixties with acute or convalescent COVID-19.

The CDR3 DNA is TGTGCCAGCAGCGTATCAGGAACCTTAAGCTATGGCTACACCTTC. It specifies CASSVSGTLSYGYTF. The rearrangement joins TRBV9 to TRBJ1-2; D gene unclear. The V and J ends lost 1 base and 4 bases respectively, with 14 bases between them. The CDR3 runs to 15 residues. Germline CDR1 reads SGDLS; CDR2 reads YYNGEE.